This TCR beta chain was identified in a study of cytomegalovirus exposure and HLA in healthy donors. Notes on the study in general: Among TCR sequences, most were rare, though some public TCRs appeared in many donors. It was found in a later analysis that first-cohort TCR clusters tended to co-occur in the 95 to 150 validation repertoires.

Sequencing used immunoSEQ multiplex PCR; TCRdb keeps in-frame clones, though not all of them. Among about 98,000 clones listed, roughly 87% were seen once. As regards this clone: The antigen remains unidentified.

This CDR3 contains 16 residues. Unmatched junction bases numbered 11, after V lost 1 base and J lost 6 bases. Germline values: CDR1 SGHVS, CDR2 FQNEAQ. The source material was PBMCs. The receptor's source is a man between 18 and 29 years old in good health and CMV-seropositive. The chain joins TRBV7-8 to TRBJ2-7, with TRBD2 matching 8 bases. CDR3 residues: CASSLGSGGVRGEQYF. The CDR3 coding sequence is TGTGCCAGCAGCTTAGGGTCGGGGGGGGTCCGCGGCGAGCAGTACTTC.